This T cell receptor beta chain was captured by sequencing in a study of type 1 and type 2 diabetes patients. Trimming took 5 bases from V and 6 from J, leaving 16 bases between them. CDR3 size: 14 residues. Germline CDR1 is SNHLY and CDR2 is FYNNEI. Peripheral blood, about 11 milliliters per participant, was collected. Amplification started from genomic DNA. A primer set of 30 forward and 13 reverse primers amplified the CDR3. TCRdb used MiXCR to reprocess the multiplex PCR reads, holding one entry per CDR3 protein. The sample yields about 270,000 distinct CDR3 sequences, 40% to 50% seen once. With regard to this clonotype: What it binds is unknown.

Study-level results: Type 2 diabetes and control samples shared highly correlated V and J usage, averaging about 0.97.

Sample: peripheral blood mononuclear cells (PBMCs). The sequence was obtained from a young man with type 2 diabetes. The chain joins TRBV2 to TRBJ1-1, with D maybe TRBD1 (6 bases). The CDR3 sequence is CASSFDGGPPEAFF. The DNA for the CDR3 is TGTGCCAGCAGTTTCGACGGGGGGCCGCCTGAAGCTTTCTTT.